The clone carrying this T cell receptor beta chain appeared a few times. This entry comes from a study of cytomegalovirus exposure and HLA in healthy donors. Primers for the PCR totalled 60 Vbeta and 13 Jbeta. Here immunoSEQ multiplex PCR was the method, and the copy in TCRdb shows in-frame clones only, minus some. The sample lists about 130,000 clones, around 82% seen once, with roughly 1.7% in the top ten. V gave up 1 base and J gave up 6 bases; unmatched junction bases: 5. Germline-derived CDR1 and CDR2 are LGHNA and YNFKEQ. CDR3 length: 15 amino acids. The chain has TRBV4-2 and TRBJ2-2, with TRBD2 identical over 7 bases. Sequenced sample: PBMCs. This TCR was recovered from a boy younger than 18 in good health and CMV-seronegative. Written as DNA, the CDR3 is TGTGCCAGCAGCCAAGGAGCGGGGATCGCCGGGGAGCTGTTTTTT. Residues: CASSQGAGIAGELFF.